This record looks at one T cell receptor (beta chain) sequence and its context. Its antigen remains unidentified. The identical CDR3 is also encoded by other nucleotide sequences in the sample. Trimming took 2 bases from V and 2 from J, leaving 8 bases between them. Germline CDR1 SNHLY, CDR2 FYNNEI. The CDR3 is 14 amino acids. This sample is part of a study of shared clonotypes between healthy human individuals. At the level of the study: The donors, two women and a few men, were aged 18 to 49. Per-donor plates numbered three CD4 naive, three CD4 memory, two CD8 naive and one CD8 memory. Study observations and caveats: Owing to a small donor count, the genetic and exposure-history diversity represented was limited.

The DNA input per sorted-subset replicate PCR was roughly 210 ng, corresponding to around 28,000 T cell genomes. The table came from immunoSEQ multiplex PCR; TCRdb's copy has only in-frame clones and leaves some out. Of fewer than 1.8 million clones listed, roughly 98.5% are singletons. The sequencing sample was made of naive CD4+ T cells sorted from blood. The subset: CD45RA+ positively selected. The receptor was derived from a man aged 25 to 40 in good health. This rearrangement joins TRBV2 to TRBJ2-3; D is unresolved. The CDR3 loop is CASSETGFTDTQYF. DNA for the CDR3: TGTGCCAGCAGTGAAACGGGTTTCACAGATACGCAGTATTTT.